Following are 26 T cell receptor beta chains from one sample sequenced in a study of shared clonotypes between healthy human individuals. Sequenced by immunoSEQ multiplex PCR; TCRdb stores in-frame clones only, minus some. The data hold a few million clones, with around 94% observed a single time. The sample consisted of naive CD4+ T cells sorted from blood. The subset is: CD45RA+ positively selected. These receptors were collected from a man between 18 and 35 years old in good health.

A few counts support this clone. Other DNA sequences in the sample encode the same CDR3. CDR3 DNA sequence: TGCGCCAGCAGCTCCGGACGGCCAACTAATGAAAAACTGTTTTTT. Its translation: CASSSGRPTNEKLFF. This chain links TRBV5-1 with TRBJ1-4, with D hard to call. This CDR3 comprises 15 residues. Per the germline V gene, CDR1 is SGHRS and CDR2 is YFSETQ. Trimming cost V 3 bases and J 0 bases, with 9 bases left between them.

V is TRBV6-6 and J is TRBJ2-3; possibly TRBD1 for D (5 bases). CDR1 and CDR2 (germline): MNHNY, SVGAGI (reference sequence). V was clipped by 6 bases and J by 2 bases, with 9 bases between them. CDR3 length: 13 residues. CDR3 nucleotides: TGTGCCAGCAGGCTCAGGGACACAGATACGCAGTATTTT. Translation gives CASRLRDTDTQYF.

Regarding this clone: Other DNA sequences in the sample encode the same CDR3. V is TRBV5-1 and J is TRBJ1-4, with D possibly being TRBD1 (5 bases). The CDR3 loop spans 14 amino acids. Germline V lookup: CDR1 SGHRS, CDR2 YFSETQ. The germline V and J ends were trimmed by 3 bases and 3 bases, with 9 bases remaining between them. The CDR3 coding sequence is TGCGCCAGCAGCTCCGGGACTTCTAATGAAAAACTGTTTTTT. Translation gives CASSSGTSNEKLFF.

This chain uses TRBV2 with TRBJ2-7; tentatively, D is TRBD2 (6 bases). The CDR3 loop spans 13 amino acids. In germline, CDR1 is SNHLY, CDR2 FYNNEI. Trimming shortened V by 4 bases and J by 6 bases, and 13 bases separated the two germline ends. The DNA for the CDR3 is TGTGCCAGCAGTGGAATGGAGGGCTCCGAGCAGTACTTC. Translated, it gives CASSGMEGSEQYF.

The chain uses TRBV7-9 and TRBJ2-1, with TRBD2 as a possible D gene (7 bases). V lost 5 bases and J lost 7, with 18 bases in between. The germline V gene has CDR1 SEHNR and CDR2 FQNEAQ (reference sequence). This CDR3 region has 15 residues. CDR3 loop: CASSPIGGQNNEQFF. The CDR3 DNA follows: TGTGCCAGCAGCCCTATCGGGGGGCAGAATAATGAGCAGTTCTTC.

With regard to this clone: The same CDR3 is also encoded by other DNA sequences in this sample. This chain links TRBV30 with TRBJ1-1; D is possibly TRBD1 (5 bases). Germline lookup yields CDR1 GTSNPN and CDR2 SVGIG (reference sequence). This CDR3 region has 12 residues. V shed 0 bases and J shed 7 bases, with 9 bases lying between them. Written as DNA, the CDR3 is TGTGCCTGGAGTGTTGGGGGGAGTGAAGCTTTCTTT. Its protein is CAWSVGGSEAFF. The full variable domain, with the rest looked up from reference TRBV30 and TRBJ1-1, is SQTIHQWPATLVQPVGSPLSLECTVEGTSNPNLYWYRQAAGRGLQLLFYSVGIGQISSEVPQNLSASRPQDRQFILSSKKLLLSDSGFYLCAWSVGGSEAFFGQGTRLTVV.

The V call is TRBV6-1, the J call TRBJ1-1; D remains ambiguous. Trimming removed 4 bases from V and 1 base from J, with 7 bases in between. CDR3 size: 13 residues. Germline-derived CDR1 and CDR2 are MNHNS and SASEGT. This CDR3 reads CASSVIKNTEAFF. The CDR3 bases are TGTGCCAGCAGTGTTATAAAGAACACTGAAGCTTTCTTT.

This chain uses TRBV6-5 with TRBJ2-2, with 9 bases that match TRBD1. The junction had 5 bases not matched to a gene; V was cut back by 2 bases and J by 4 bases. Germline CDR1 and CDR2: MNHEY and SVGAGI. CDR3 size: 16 residues. CDR3 sequence (DNA): TGTGCCAGCAGTTACACGACAGGGGGTAGCACCGGGGAGCTGTTTTTT. Amino acid sequence: CASSYTTGGSTGELFF.

The sample holds one count of this clone. Other DNA sequences within the sample encode an identical CDR3. This rearrangement joins TRBV5-1 to TRBJ2-1; D is ambiguous. Trimming took off 3 bases at V and 5 bases at J, with 6 bases between the two ends. CDR3 length equals 12 residues. CDR1 and CDR2 (germline): SGHRS, YFSETQ. CDR3 protein: CASSSLDNEQFF. The CDR3 bases are TGCGCCAGCAGCTCCCTAGACAATGAGCAGTTCTTC. Using reference TRBV5-1 and TRBJ2-1 for the parts outside the CDR3, the full variable domain is KAGVTQTPRYLIKTRGQQVTLSCSPISGHRSVSWYQQTPGQGLQFLFEYFSETQRNKGNFPGRFSGRQFSNSRSEMNVSTLELGDSALYLCASSSLDNEQFFGPGTRLTVL.

The chain is built from TRBV10-3 and TRBJ1-5, with D unresolved. CDR3 size: 14 residues. V was pared by 4 bases and J by 3 bases, with 10 bases between. Germline V CDR1 and CDR2: ENHRY, SYGVKD. The CDR3 spells CAISGPGINQPQHF. Written as DNA, the CDR3 is TGTGCCATCAGTGGGCCGGGAATCAATCAGCCCCAGCATTTT.

The V call is TRBV11-2, the J call TRBJ2-7; 7 nucleotides agree with TRBD1. Germline V gives CDR1 SGHAT, CDR2 FQNNGV. This CDR3 region has 19 residues. The J segment lost 6 bases and the V segment lost 0 bases, leaving 20 bases of the junction unmatched. The CDR3 reads CASSLEGTGQSKILREQYF. The CDR3 DNA is TGTGCCAGCAGCTTAGAGGGGACGGGACAGTCTAAGATTCTTCGCGAGCAGTACTTC.

The rearrangement joins TRBV6-1 to TRBJ2-7; D is unclear. Germline V CDR1 and CDR2: MNHNS, SASEGT. This CDR3 has 15 residues. Trimming shortened V by 3 bases and J by 0 bases, and 12 bases separated the two germline ends. The CDR3 DNA follows: TGTGCCAGCAGTGACGGCCCAACGAGCTCCTACGAGCAGTACTTC. This sequence encodes CASSDGPTSSYEQYF.

The V call is TRBV9, the J call TRBJ2-2; D uncertain. The germline V gene encodes CDR1 SGDLS and CDR2 YYNGEE. The CDR3 totals 16 residues. The V and J ends lost 1 base and 3 bases respectively, with 13 bases between them. CDR3 DNA sequence: TGTGCCAGCAGCGTATCTTTGACCTTTGACACCGGGGAGCTGTTTTTT. The encoded protein is CASSVSLTFDTGELFF.

The rearrangement links TRBV2 to TRBJ2-7, with D possibly TRBD1 on 6 matching bases. The CDR3 runs to 14 residues. Germline lookup yields CDR1 SNHLY and CDR2 FYNNEI. V was pared by 6 bases and J by 1 base, with 13 bases between. This chain's CDR3 is CASRVTGLSYEQYF. The DNA of the CDR3 is TGTGCCAGCAGGGTTACAGGGCTTTCCTACGAGCAGTACTTC.

The chain is built from TRBV27 and TRBJ1-4; D not certain. V lost 3 bases to trimming and J lost 8 bases, with 10 bases between them. The CDR3 totals 13 residues. Germline values: CDR1 MNHEY, CDR2 SMNVEV (reference sequence). CDR3 nucleotide sequence: TGTGCCAGCAGTTTTACCACGAGGGAAAAACTGTTTTTT. It translates to CASSFTTREKLFF.

The CDR3 sequence: CASTGRGAVYEQYF. CDR3 DNA: TGTGCCAGCACGGGGAGGGGGGCGGTTTACGAGCAGTACTTC. The chain employs TRBV6-1 and TRBJ2-7; the D gene is possibly TRBD2 (7 bases). CDR1 is MNHNS, CDR2 SASEGT, per germline. CDR3 length: 14 amino acids. V shed 7 bases and J shed 4 bases, with 17 bases lying between them.

V usage is TRBV7-3 and J usage is TRBJ2-7; D gene unclear. The CDR3 covers 13 residues. The germline V gene encodes CDR1 SGHTA and CDR2 FQGTGA. V lost 4 bases and J 5 bases, leaving 12 bases between the germline ends. CDR3 in DNA: TGTGCCAGCAGCTATTTCGTGGGGAACGAGCAGTACTTC. Translating it yields CASSYFVGNEQYF.

The chain recombines TRBV19 with TRBJ1-4, with TRBD1 as a possible D gene (5 bases). With 3 bases removed from V and 4 bases from J, the gap between germline ends came to 12 bases. This CDR3 region has 15 residues. Germline CDR1 reads LNHDA; CDR2 reads SQIVND (reference sequence). DNA of the CDR3: TGTGCCAGTAGTATTACGGGACCTAGTAATGAAAAACTGTTTTTT. Translating it yields CASSITGPSNEKLFF. The variable domain in full, with the rest retrieved from reference TRBV19 and TRBJ1-4, is DGGITQSPKYLFRKEGQNVTLSCEQNLNHDAMYWYRQDPGQGLRLIYYSQIVNDFQKGDIAEGYSVSREKKESFPLTVTSAQKNPTAFYLCASSITGPSNEKLFFGSGTQLSVL.

This chain uses TRBV20-1 with TRBJ2-1; D is unresolved. Looked up from germline, CDR1 is DFQATT and CDR2 is SNEGSKA (reference sequence). The V end lost 5 bases, the J end lost 6 bases, and 8 bases lay between the germline ends. The CDR3 contains 11 residues. The CDR3 loop is CSALTFNEQFF. The DNA of the CDR3 is TGCAGTGCTTTAACCTTCAATGAGCAGTTCTTC.

The rearrangement links TRBV19 to TRBJ2-4; 7 bases map to TRBD1. Germline V CDR1 and CDR2: LNHDA, SQIVND (reference sequence). The V gene end was trimmed by 7 bases and the J gene end by 2 bases; junction bases not matched to a gene: 5. The CDR3 contains 14 residues. The DNA for the CDR3 is TGTGCCAGTAAAGAACAGGGGACCAAAAACATTCAGTACTTC. This codes for CASKEQGTKNIQYF.

The CDR3 region is CASSLAKTSGSKIYEQYF. The CDR3 region has the DNA TGCGCCAGCAGCTTGGCCAAGACTAGCGGGAGTAAGATTTACGAGCAGTACTTC. The J gene is TRBJ2-7, the V gene TRBV5-1; TRBD2 aligns across 12 bases. Germline CDR1 is SGHRS and CDR2 is YFSETQ. The CDR3 has 18 residues. V shed 0 bases, J shed 4 bases, and the junction held 11 bases outside the gene matches.

J is TRBJ2-3 and V is TRBV7-2; TRBD2 aligns across 7 bases. The CDR3 is 15 amino acids. V lost 5 bases, J lost 2 bases, and 7 bases stayed unmatched. Germline V gene sequence: CDR1 SGHTA, CDR2 FQGNSA. CDR3 sequence reads: CASSPQTSITDTQYF. In nucleotides, the CDR3 is TGTGCCAGCAGCCCCCAGACTAGCATCACAGATACGCAGTATTTT.

This clone was seen only once. The chain has TRBV6-1 and TRBJ2-3; possible D gene TRBD2, 5 bases. The CDR3 is made up of 16 amino acids. V lost 1 base, J lost 0 bases, and 11 bases lay in between. Germline assignment: CDR1 MNHNS and CDR2 SASEGT. CDR3 in DNA: TGTGCCAGCAGTGAAGGGCTAGCCCTTAGCACAGATACGCAGTATTTT. Translating gives CASSEGLALSTDTQYF.

This chain connects TRBV7-9 to TRBJ2-3; D is possibly TRBD1 (6 bases). Trimming removed 1 base from V and 0 bases from J, with 11 bases in between. CDR1 is SEHNR, CDR2 FQNEAQ, per germline (reference sequence). CDR3 length: 16 residues. The CDR3 protein is CASSLEGGTSTDTQYF. In DNA, the CDR3 is TGTGCCAGCAGCTTAGAAGGGGGTACTAGCACAGATACGCAGTATTTT.

This chain uses TRBV9 with TRBJ1-6; D is possibly TRBD1 (6 bases). Trimming pared 0 bases from V and 7 bases from J, leaving 14 bases between. This CDR3 is built from 16 residues. Germline V gene lookup returns CDR1 SGDLS and CDR2 YYNGEE. This CDR3 reads CASSVDPVGGNSPLHF. The CDR3 nucleotides read TGTGCCAGCAGCGTAGACCCCGTTGGGGGCAATTCACCCCTCCACTTT.

The chain employs TRBV6-6 and TRBJ1-2; tentatively, D is TRBD1 (5 bases). Germline V lookup: CDR1 MNHNY, CDR2 SVGAGI (reference sequence). The length of the CDR3 is 14 residues. V was trimmed by 7 bases and J by 4 bases, leaving 16 bases between them. CDR3 coding DNA: TGTGCCAGCACCATAATGGTCGACAGCTATGGCTACACCTTC. This encodes CASTIMVDSYGYTF.